This T cell receptor beta chain appears in the sequencing data of a study of PD-1 blockade in classical Hodgkin lymphoma. Study-wide points: Repertoires differed for reasons still undefined, possibly disease activity or prior therapy. Partial responders and progressors had significantly lower baseline TCR diversity. Diminished baseline TCR diversity has been reported in newly diagnosed patients relative to healthy donors.

There was relapse after autologous stem cell transplantation in every patient, and there was variation in brentuximab vedotin exposure. Germline values: CDR1 SGHAT, CDR2 FQNNGV. Losses at the gene ends were 2 bases for V and 5 bases for J; bases not matched to a gene: 11. This CDR3 is 18 amino acids long. Method: immunoSEQ multiplex PCR; TCRdb's copy keeps in-frame clones and lacks some. The sample has roughly 150,000 clones, just under 80% seen once. In regard to this clone: Its target is unknown.

The chain joins TRBV11-2 to TRBJ2-2, with 10 bases lining up with TRBD2. Sequencing was performed on peripheral blood mononuclear cells (PBMCs), taken before the second cycle of nivolumab. The source is a human donor with classical Hodgkin lymphoma. CDR3 sequence reads: CASSLQKVLAGETGELFF. The DNA of the CDR3 is TGTGCCAGCAGCTTACAAAAGGTCCTAGCGGGAGAGACCGGGGAGCTGTTTTTT.